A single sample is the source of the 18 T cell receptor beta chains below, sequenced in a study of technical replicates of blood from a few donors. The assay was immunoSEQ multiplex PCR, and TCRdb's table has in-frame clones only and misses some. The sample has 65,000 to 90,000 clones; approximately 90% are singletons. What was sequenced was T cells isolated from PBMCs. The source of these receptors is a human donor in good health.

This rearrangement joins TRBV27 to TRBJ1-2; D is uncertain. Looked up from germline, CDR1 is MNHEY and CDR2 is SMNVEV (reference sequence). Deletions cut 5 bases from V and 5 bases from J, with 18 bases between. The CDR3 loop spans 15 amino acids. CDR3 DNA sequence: TGTGCCAGCAGTCATCATCCGGCGACAACTTATGGCTACACCTTC. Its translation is CASSHHPATTYGYTF.

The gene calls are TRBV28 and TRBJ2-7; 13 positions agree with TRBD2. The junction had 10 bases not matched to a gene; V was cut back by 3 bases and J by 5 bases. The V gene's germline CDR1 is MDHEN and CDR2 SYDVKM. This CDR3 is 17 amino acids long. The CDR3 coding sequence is TGTGCCAGCAGTTTCCGAAAACTAGCGGGAGGGCCCCACGAGCAGTACTTC. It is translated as CASSFRKLAGGPHEQYF. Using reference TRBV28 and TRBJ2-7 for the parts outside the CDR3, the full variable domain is DVKVTQSSRYLVKRTGEKVFLECVQDMDHENMFWYRQDPGLGLRLIYFSYDVKMKEKGDIPEGYSVSREKKERFSLILESASTNQTSMYLCASSFRKLAGGPHEQYFGPGTRLTVT.

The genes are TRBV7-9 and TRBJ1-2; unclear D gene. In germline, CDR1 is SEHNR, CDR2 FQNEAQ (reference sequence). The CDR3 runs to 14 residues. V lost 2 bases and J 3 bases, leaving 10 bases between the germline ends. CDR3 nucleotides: TGTGCCAGCAGCTTATCTGGTCGGTACTATGGCTACACCTTC. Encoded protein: CASSLSGRYYGYTF.

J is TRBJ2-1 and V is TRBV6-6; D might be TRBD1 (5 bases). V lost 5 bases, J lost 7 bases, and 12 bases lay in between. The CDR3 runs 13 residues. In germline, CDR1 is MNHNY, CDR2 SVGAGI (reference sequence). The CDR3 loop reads CASSQIDRNEQFF. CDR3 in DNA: TGTGCCAGCAGTCAAATCGACAGAAATGAGCAGTTCTTC.

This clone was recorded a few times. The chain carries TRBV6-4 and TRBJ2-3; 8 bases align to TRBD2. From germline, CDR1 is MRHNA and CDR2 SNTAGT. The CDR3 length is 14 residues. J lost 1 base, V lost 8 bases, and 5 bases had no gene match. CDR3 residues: CASQSGSGTDTQYF. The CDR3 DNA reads TGTGCCAGCCAGAGCGGGAGCGGCACAGATACGCAGTATTTT.

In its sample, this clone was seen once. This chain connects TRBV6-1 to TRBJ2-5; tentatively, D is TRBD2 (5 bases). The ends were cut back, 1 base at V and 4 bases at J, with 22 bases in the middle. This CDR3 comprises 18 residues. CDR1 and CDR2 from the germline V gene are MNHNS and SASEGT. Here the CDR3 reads CASSEVWMGSDRRETQYF. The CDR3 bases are TGTGCCAGCAGTGAAGTTTGGATGGGGAGCGACCGGAGAGAGACCCAGTACTTC.

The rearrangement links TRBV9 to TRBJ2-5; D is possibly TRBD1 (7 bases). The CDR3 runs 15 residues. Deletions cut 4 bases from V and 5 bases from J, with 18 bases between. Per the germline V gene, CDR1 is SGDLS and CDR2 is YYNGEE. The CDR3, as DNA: TGTGCCAGCAGCCTGGGGCAGGGGGGTACCGAGACCCAGTACTTC. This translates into CASSLGQGGTETQYF.

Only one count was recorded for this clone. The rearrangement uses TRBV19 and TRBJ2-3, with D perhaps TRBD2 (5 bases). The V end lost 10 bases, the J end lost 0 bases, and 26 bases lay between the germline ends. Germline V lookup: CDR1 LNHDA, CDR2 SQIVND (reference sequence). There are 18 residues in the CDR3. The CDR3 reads CAIFDERRVRPSTDTQYF. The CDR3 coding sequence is TGTGCCATTTTTGACGAGAGGCGGGTTCGGCCTAGCACAGATACGCAGTATTTT.

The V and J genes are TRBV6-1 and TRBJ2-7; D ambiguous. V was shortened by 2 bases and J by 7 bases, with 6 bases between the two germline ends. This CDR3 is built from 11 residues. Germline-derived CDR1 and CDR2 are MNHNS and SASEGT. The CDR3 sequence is CASSETWEQYF. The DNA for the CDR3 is TGTGCCAGCAGTGAAACATGGGAGCAGTACTTC.

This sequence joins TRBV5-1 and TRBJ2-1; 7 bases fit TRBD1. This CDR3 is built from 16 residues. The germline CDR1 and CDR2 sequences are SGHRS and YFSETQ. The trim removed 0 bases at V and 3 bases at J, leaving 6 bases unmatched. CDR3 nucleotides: TGCGCCAGCAGCTTGGCCCAGGGGGAAAGCTACAATGAGCAGTTCTTC. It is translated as CASSLAQGESYNEQFF.

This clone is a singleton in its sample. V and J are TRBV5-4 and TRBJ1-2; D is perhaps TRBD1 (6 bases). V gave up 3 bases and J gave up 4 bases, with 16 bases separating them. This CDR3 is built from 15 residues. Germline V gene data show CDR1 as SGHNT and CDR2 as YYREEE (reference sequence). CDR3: CASSSRGRRVYGYTF. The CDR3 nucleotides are TGTGCCAGCAGCTCGAGGGGGAGAAGGGTCTATGGCTACACCTTC.

The CDR3 reads CASSFQADQYF. In DNA form, the CDR3 reads TGTGCCAGCAGTTTTCAGGCCGATCAGTACTTC. This chain joins TRBV27 and TRBJ2-4; D remains ambiguous. CDR1 is MNHEY and CDR2 is SMNVEV in the germline V gene (reference sequence). Trimming removed 3 bases from V and 12 bases from J, with 9 bases in between. The CDR3 covers 11 residues.

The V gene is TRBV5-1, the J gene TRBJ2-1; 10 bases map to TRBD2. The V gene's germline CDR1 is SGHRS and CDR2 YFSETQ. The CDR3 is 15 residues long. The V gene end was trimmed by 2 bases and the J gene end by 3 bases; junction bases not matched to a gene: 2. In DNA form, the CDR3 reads TGCGCCAGCAGCTTCCTAGCGGGAGACTACAATGAGCAGTTCTTC. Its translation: CASSFLAGDYNEQFF. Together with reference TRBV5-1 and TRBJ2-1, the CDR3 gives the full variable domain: KAGVTQTPRYLIKTRGQQVTLSCSPISGHRSVSWYQQTPGQGLQFLFEYFSETQRNKGNFPGRFSGRQFSNSRSEMNVSTLELGDSALYLCASSFLAGDYNEQFFGPGTRLTVL.

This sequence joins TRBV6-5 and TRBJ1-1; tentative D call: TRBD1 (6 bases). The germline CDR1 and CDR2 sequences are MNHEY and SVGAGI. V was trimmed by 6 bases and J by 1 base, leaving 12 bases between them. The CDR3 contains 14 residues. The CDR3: CASSQGQRNTEAFF. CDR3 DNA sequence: TGTGCCAGCAGCCAGGGACAAAGGAACACTGAAGCTTTCTTT.

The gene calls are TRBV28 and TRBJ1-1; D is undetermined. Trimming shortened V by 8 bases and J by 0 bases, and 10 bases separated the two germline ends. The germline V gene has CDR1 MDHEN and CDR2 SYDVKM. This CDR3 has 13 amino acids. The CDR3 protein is CASEAAMNTEAFF. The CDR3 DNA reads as TGTGCCAGCGAGGCTGCGATGAACACTGAAGCTTTCTTT.

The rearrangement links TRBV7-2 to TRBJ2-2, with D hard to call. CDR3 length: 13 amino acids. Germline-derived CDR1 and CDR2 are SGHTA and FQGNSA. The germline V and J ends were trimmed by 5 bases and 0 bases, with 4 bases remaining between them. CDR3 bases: TGTGCCAGCAGCAGCCCGAACACCGGGGAGCTGTTTTTT. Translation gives CASSSPNTGELFF. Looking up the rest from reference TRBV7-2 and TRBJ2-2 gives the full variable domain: GAGVSQSPSNKVTEKGKDVELRCDPISGHTALYWYRQSLGQGLEFLIYFQGNSAPDKSGLPSDRFSAERTGGSVSTLTIQRTQQEDSAVYLCASSSPNTGELFFGEGSRLTVL.

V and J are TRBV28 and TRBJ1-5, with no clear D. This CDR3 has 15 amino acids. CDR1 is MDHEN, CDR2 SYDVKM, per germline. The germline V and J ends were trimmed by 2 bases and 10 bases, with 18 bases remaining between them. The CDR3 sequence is CASSLAPGGDRPQHF. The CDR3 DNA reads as TGTGCCAGCAGTTTAGCCCCGGGCGGGGATCGACCCCAGCATTTT.

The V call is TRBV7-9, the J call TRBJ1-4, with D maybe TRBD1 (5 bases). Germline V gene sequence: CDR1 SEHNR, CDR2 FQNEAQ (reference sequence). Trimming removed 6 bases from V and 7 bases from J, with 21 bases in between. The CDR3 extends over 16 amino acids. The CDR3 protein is CASSRKTDPEGEKLFF. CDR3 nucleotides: TGTGCCAGCAGTCGAAAGACAGACCCGGAGGGTGAAAAACTGTTTTTT.